One T cell receptor (beta chain) is described in this entry. This sample is drawn from a study of T cell changes during pregnancy in multiple sclerosis. Germline V lookup: CDR1 MGHRA, CDR2 YSYEKL. V was pared by 1 base and J by 2 bases, with 9 bases between. The CDR3 loop spans 14 amino acids. TCRdb's copy holds only in-frame clones and misses some; the assay was immunoSEQ multiplex PCR. The sample consists of fewer than 50,000 clones, 90% to 95% of them appearing once. The source is a female donor with multiple sclerosis, enrolled in a pregnancy study. This rearrangement joins TRBV4-1 to TRBJ2-7, with D perhaps TRBD2 (6 bases). The specimen was CD8+ T cells from peripheral blood mononuclear cells, collected after pregnancy. The CDR3 DNA reads TGCGCCAGCAGCCAAGTCGGGAGCGCCTACGAGCAGTACTTC. Translating it yields CASSQVGSAYEQYF.